This T cell receptor (beta chain) was retrieved from a study of control samples from healthy donors and cancer patients. TCRdb's table, derived via immunoSEQ multiplex PCR, lists solely in-frame clones and lacks some. Of more than 70,000 clones in the sample, roughly 86% were seen once. Sequences were obtained from PBMCs. The sequence was obtained from a man aged 60 to 75 with lung cancer.

CDR3 protein: CASSLYTGTTDTQYF. The DNA of the CDR3 is TGCGCCAGCAGCCTTTATACAGGGACCACAGATACGCAGTATTTT. V usage is TRBV4-1 and J usage is TRBJ2-3, with TRBD1 as a possible D gene (6 bases). The CDR3 contains 15 residues. CDR1 and CDR2 from the germline V gene are MGHRA and YSYEKL. Deletions cut 4 bases from V and 2 bases from J, with 13 bases between.